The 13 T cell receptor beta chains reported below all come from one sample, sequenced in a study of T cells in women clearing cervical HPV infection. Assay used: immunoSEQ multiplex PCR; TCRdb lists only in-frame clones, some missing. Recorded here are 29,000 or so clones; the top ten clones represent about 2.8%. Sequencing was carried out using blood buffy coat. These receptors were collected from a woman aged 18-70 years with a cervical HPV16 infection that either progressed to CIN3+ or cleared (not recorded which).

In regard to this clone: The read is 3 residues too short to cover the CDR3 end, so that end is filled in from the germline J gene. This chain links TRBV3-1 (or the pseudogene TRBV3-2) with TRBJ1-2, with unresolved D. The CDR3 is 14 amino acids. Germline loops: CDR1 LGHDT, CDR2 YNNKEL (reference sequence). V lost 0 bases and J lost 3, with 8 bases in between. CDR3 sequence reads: CASSQESLHYGYTF. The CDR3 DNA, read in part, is TGTGCCAGCAGCCAAGAGTCTCTACACTATGGC.

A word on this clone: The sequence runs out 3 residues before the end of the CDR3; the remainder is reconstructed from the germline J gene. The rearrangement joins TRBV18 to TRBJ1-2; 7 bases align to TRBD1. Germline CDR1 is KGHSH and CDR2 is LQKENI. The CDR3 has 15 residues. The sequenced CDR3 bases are TGTGCCAGCTCACCATACCAGACAGGGCCGGAGGAC. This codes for CASSPYQTGPED. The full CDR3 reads CASSPYQTGPEDYTF.

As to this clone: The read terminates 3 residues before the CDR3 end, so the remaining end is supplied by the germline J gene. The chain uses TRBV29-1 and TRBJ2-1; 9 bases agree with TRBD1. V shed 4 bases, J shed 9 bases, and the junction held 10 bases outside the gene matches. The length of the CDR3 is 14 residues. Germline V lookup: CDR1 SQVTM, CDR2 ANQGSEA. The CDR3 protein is CSVAGTGHNSEQFF. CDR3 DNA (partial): TGCAGCGTTGCCGGGACAGGGCACAACAGTGAG.

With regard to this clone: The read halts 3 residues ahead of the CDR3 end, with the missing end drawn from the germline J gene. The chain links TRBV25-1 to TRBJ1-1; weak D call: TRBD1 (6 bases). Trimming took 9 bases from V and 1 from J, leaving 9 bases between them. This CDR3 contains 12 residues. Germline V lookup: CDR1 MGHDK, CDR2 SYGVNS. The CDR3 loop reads CASTGKNTEAFF. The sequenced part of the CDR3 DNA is TGTGCCAGTACAGGGAAGAACACTGAA.

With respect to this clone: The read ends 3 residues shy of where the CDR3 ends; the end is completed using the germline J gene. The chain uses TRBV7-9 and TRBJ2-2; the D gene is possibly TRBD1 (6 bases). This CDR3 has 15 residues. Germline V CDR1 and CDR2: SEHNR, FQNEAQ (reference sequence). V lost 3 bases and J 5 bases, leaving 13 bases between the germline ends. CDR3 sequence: CASSFNRVWTGELFF. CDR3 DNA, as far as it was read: TGTGCCAGCAGCTTCAACAGGGTATGGACCGGGGAG.

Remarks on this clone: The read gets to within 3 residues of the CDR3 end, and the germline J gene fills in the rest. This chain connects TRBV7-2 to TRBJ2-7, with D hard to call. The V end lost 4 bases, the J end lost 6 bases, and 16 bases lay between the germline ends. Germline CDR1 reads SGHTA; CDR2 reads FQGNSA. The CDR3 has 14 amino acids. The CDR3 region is CASSSRGTAGEQYF. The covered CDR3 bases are TGTGCCAGCAGCTCGCGAGGTACAGCTGGCGAG.

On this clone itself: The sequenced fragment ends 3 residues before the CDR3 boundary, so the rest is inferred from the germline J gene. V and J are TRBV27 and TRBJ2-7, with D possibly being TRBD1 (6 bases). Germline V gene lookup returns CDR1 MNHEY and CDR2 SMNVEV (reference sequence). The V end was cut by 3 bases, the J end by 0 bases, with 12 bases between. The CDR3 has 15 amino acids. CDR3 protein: CASSFREGGSYEQYF. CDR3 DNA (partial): TGTGCCAGCAGTTTCCGGGAAGGGGGCTCCTACGAG.

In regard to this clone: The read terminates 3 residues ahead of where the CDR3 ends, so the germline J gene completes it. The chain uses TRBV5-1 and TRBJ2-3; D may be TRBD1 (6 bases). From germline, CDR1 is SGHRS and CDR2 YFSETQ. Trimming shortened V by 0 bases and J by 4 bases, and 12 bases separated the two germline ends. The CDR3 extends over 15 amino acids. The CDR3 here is CASSLGQGWSDTQYF. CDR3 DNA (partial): TGCGCCAGCAGCTTGGGGCAGGGGTGGTCAGATACG.

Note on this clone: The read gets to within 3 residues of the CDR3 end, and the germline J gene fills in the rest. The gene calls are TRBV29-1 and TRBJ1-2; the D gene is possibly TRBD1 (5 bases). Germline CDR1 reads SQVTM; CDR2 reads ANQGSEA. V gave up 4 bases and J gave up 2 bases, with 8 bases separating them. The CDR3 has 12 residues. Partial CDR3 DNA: TGCAGCGTTGGGGGGGACAACTATGGC. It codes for CSVGGDNYG. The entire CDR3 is CSVGGDNYGYTF.

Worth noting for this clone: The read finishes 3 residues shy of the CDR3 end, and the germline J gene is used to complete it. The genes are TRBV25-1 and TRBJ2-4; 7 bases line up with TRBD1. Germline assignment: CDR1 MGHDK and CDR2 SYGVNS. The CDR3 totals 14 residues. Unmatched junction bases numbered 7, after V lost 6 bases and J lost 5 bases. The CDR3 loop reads CASRTGTDQNIQYF. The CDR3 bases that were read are TGTGCCAGCAGAACCGGGACAGACCAAAACATT.

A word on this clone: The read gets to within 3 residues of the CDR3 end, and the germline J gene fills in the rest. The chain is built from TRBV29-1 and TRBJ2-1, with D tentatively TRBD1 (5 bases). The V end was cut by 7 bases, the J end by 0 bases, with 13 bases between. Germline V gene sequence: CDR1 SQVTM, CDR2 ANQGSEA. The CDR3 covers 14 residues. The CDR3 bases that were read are TGCAGCGCCCGACAGCTAACCTCCTACAATGAG. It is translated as CSARQLTSYNE. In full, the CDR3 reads CSARQLTSYNEQFF.

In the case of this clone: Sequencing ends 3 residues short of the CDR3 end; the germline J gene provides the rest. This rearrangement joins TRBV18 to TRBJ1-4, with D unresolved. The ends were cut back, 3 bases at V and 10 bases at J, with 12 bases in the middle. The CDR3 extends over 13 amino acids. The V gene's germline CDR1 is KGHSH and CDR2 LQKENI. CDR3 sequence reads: CASSPNKGRKLFF. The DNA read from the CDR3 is TGTGCCAGCTCACCTAACAAGGGTCGAAAA.

The CDR3: CAWSSGTSGIQYF. The DNA read from the CDR3 is TGTGCCTGGAGTTCCGGGACTAGCGGGATT. The chain uses TRBV30 and TRBJ2-4; 12 positions match TRBD2. Coverage ceases 3 residues before the CDR3 finishes, and the germline J gene fills in the end. The CDR3 sequence is 13 residues long. Germline CDR1 and CDR2: GTSNPN and SVGIG (reference sequence).